The 23 T cell receptor beta chains below were found in one sample sequenced in a study of T cell repertoires in cytomegalovirus infection (dated by TCRdb to about 2019). No antigen is known for these receptors. Sequenced using an Illumina HiSeq 1500. TCRdb reprocessing: public reads trimmed at Q25 with fastp, clones called with MiXCR, in-frame beta chains kept. Records with the same CDR3 protein are collapsed into one entry carrying the most frequent genes and DNA. This sample is represented by about a million distinct CDR3 sequences; about 33% of them were singletons. The ten largest clones capture 13% of the sample. Reading the label with the study, this specimen's treatment or condition is: in vitro stimulation with specific CMV peptide epitopes to enrich CMV-specific T cells. The specimen was cultured CD8+ T cells from PBMCs, collected from culture after CMV antigen stimulation. Receptors originate from a human donor in good health (CMV status not recorded). Some clones in this sample may be carry-over from other donors' samples.

This clonotype was seen more than once but under ten times. The chain links TRBV7-9 to TRBJ1-2; maybe TRBD1 (5 bases). Trimming cost V 3 bases and J 1 base, with 12 bases left between them. Per the germline V gene, CDR1 is SEHNR and CDR2 is FQNEAQ (reference sequence). The CDR3 length is 15 residues. CDR3 loop: CASSFGVGLNYGYTF. DNA of the CDR3: TGTGCCAGCAGCTTTGGCGTGGGGCTTAACTATGGCTACACCTTC.

The table lists this clonotype with a few counts. A clone one base away is much larger, so this may be a read error. V and J are TRBV7-8 and TRBJ2-6; no reliable D call. Germline-derived CDR1 and CDR2 are SGHVS and FQNEAQ. The CDR3 has 13 residues. The CDR3 sequence: CASSLGGTNVLTF. The CDR3 coding sequence is TGTGCCAGCAGCTTAGGTGGGACCAACGTCCTGACTTTC. Together with reference TRBV7-8 and TRBJ2-6, the CDR3 gives the full variable domain: GAGVSQSPRYKVAKRGQDVALRCDPISGHVSLFWYQQALGQGPEFLTYFQNEAQLDKSGLPSDRFFAERPEGSVSTLKIQRTQQEDSAVYLCASSLGGTNVLTFGAGSRLTVL.

This clonotype was detected ten times or more. The rearrangement joins TRBV7-6 to TRBJ1-6; no firm D call. CDR1 SGHVS and CDR2 FNYEAQ come from the germline V gene. This CDR3 has 15 residues. The V gene lost 1 base and the J gene lost 8 bases, with 12 bases spanning the gap. CDR3 sequence: CASSLVPFYDSPLHF. The CDR3 DNA reads TGTGCCAGCAGCTTAGTACCGTTTTATGATTCACCCCTCCACTTT.

This clonotype was seen only a few times. The gene calls are TRBV28 and TRBJ2-1; D perhaps matches TRBD2 (5 bases). V lost 5 bases, J lost 3 bases, and 17 bases lay in between. CDR3 length: 16 amino acids. Germline V gene lookup returns CDR1 MDHEN and CDR2 SYDVKM. CDR3 protein: CASSRLRQDLYNEQFF. DNA of the CDR3: TGTGCCAGCAGTCGACTACGTCAGGACCTCTACAATGAGCAGTTCTTC.

This clonotype has at least ten counts. This chain uses TRBV6-1 with TRBJ2-7; D not certain. The V end was cut by 2 bases, the J end by 0 bases, with 8 bases between. This CDR3 contains 14 residues. The V gene's germline CDR1 is MNHNS and CDR2 SASEGT. The CDR3 loop is CASSEWNNSYEQYF. DNA for the CDR3: TGTGCCAGCAGTGAATGGAACAACTCCTACGAGCAGTACTTC.

The V call is TRBV12-3 or TRBV12-4, the J call TRBJ2-1; D may correspond to TRBD1 or TRBD2 (6 bases each). Trimming shortened V by 7 bases and J by 6 bases, and 16 bases separated the two germline ends. CDR3 length: 14 residues. The CDR3 DNA reads as TGTGCCAGCACTGGGACGGGGGCCAGCAATGAGCAGTTCTTC. This translates into CASTGTGASNEQFF.

This clonotype was counted between two and nine times. The chain carries TRBV20-1 and TRBJ1-2; the D gene is possibly TRBD1 (6 bases). In germline, CDR1 is DFQATT, CDR2 SNEGSKA (reference sequence). V shed 1 base and J shed 7 bases, with 16 bases lying between them. The CDR3 has 14 residues. As DNA, the CDR3 is TGCAGTGCTAGAGTAAAGTTGGGGGGGCCTGGCTACACCTTC. Its protein is CSARVKLGGPGYTF.

V usage is TRBV27 and J usage is TRBJ1-6, with 7 bases matching TRBD1. The ends lost 8 bases at V and 13 bases at J; junction bases unmatched: 26. Per the germline V gene, CDR1 is MNHEY and CDR2 is SMNVEV (reference sequence). The CDR3 loop spans 18 amino acids. CDR3 region: CASGVPADTGVHGEPLHF. In DNA form, the CDR3 reads TGTGCCAGCGGAGTACCCGCTGACACAGGGGTTCATGGAGAGCCCCTCCACTTT.

This clonotype was recorded at least ten times. The chain uses TRBV19 and TRBJ1-2; D is possibly TRBD1 (5 bases). CDR1 LNHDA and CDR2 SQIVND come from the germline V gene (reference sequence). Trimming removed 5 bases at V and 0 bases at J, with 13 bases between. CDR3 length: 15 amino acids. The CDR3 DNA sequence: TGTGCCAGTAGTTTACGACAGAATACTAACTATGGCTACACCTTC. Its protein product is CASSLRQNTNYGYTF.

Turning to this clonotype: At one boundary the junction diverges from the germline segment, which might be a read error. This chain uses TRBV6-2 or TRBV6-3 with TRBJ2-1, with D uncertain. The V gene's germline CDR1 is MNHEY and CDR2 SVGEGT. This CDR3 has 15 residues. The CDR3 spells CVSTLMLTSNNEQFF. The CDR3 DNA reads as TGTGTCAGCACCCTTATGCTTACGAGCAACAATGAGCAGTTCTTC.

This clonotype was observed many times. V is TRBV12-3 or TRBV12-4 and J is TRBJ2-1; tentatively, D is TRBD2 (5 bases). The length of the CDR3 is 12 residues. Deletions cut 1 base from V and 9 bases from J, with 7 bases between. Written as DNA, the CDR3 is TGTGCCAGCAGTTTAGTGGCGGGTGAGCAGTTCTTC. Translation: CASSLVAGEQFF.

The CDR3, as DNA: TGTGCCAGTACTATTGGGACAGCTTCTAATGAAAAACTGTTTTTT. It codes for CASTIGTASNEKLFF. The chain joins TRBV19 to TRBJ1-4; 7 bases line up with TRBD1. Germline CDR1 is LNHDA and CDR2 is SQIVND (reference sequence). This CDR3 has 15 residues. Trimming at V came to 7 bases and at J to 3 bases, leaving 8 bases not matched to a gene.

This chain joins TRBV27 and TRBJ1-1; tentatively, D is TRBD1 (5 bases). Germline V lookup: CDR1 MNHEY, CDR2 SMNVEV (reference sequence). Trimming removed 7 bases at V and 4 bases at J, with 19 bases between. The CDR3 is 15 residues long. CDR3 in amino acids: CASILGTAGRTEAFF. CDR3 bases: TGTGCCAGCATATTGGGGACGGCCGGTCGCACTGAAGCTTTCTTT.

Concerning this clonotype itself: This may come from a read error, since a much larger clone is one base off. J is TRBJ2-1 and V is TRBV7-3; possible D gene TRBD2, 5 bases. Germline CDR1 and CDR2: SGHTA and FQGTGA. This CDR3 contains 14 residues. Trimming cost V 5 bases and J 8 bases, with 16 bases left between them. The CDR3 is CASSTRLLSDEQFF. The CDR3 nucleotides are TGTGCCAGCAGCACGAGACTACTAAGCGATGAGCAGTTCTTC.

The chain employs TRBV9 and TRBJ1-1; 12 bases align to TRBD1. V was pared by 3 bases and J by 4 bases, with 7 bases of the junction left unmatched. CDR3 length: 16 amino acids. The germline CDR1 and CDR2 sequences are SGDLS and YYNGEE. In DNA form, the CDR3 reads TGTGCCAGCAGCGCCTCCGGGACAGGGGGCCTCACTGAAGCTTTCTTT. Translation gives CASSASGTGGLTEAFF.

The chain employs TRBV7-6 and TRBJ2-5, with 14 bases that match TRBD2. CDR1 SGHVS and CDR2 FNYEAQ come from the germline V gene. This CDR3 comprises 17 residues. Trimming took 5 bases from V and 4 from J; bases not matched to a gene: 9. CDR3 sequence reads: CASSRGLAGVLGETQYF. The CDR3 nucleotides read TGTGCCAGCAGCCGGGGACTAGCGGGGGTTCTAGGAGAGACCCAGTACTTC.

This clonotype has ten or more counts. This chain joins TRBV7-2 and TRBJ2-5, with unresolved D. Trimming shortened V by 1 base and J by 2 bases, and 8 bases separated the two germline ends. This CDR3 comprises 14 residues. Germline CDR1 and CDR2: SGHTA and FQGNSA. The CDR3 region has the DNA TGTGCCAGCAGCTTAGATCGTCGTCAAGAGACCCAGTACTTC. Translating gives CASSLDRRQETQYF.

The chain combines TRBV27 with TRBJ2-2; 11 bases map to TRBD1. V was clipped by 3 bases and J by 5 bases; unmatched bases: 8. The V gene's germline CDR1 is MNHEY and CDR2 SMNVEV (reference sequence). CDR3 size: 17 residues. The CDR3 coding sequence is TGTGCCAGCAGTTTTAGTGGACAGGGGGCTTGGACCGGGGAGCTGTTTTTT. This translates into CASSFSGQGAWTGELFF.

This clonotype was picked up a small number of times. The chain uses TRBV19 and TRBJ1-5; D unclear. CDR1 LNHDA and CDR2 SQIVND come from the germline V gene (reference sequence). With 7 bases removed from V and 2 bases from J, the gap between germline ends came to 9 bases. The CDR3 runs 13 residues. The CDR3 region has the DNA TGTGCCAGTACTGGGCCGCGCAATCAGCCCCAGCATTTT. Its protein product is CASTGPRNQPQHF.

On this clonotype: The germline gene is not matched at one end of the junction; a read error may be the cause. The CDR3 DNA reads TGTGCCAGCAGCCAAGAACTCGCCGGGACAGGGGAGCCCCAGCATTTT. Translated, it gives CASSQELAGTGEPQHF. The rearrangement uses TRBV4-1 and TRBJ1-5, with TRBD1 identical over 10 bases. CDR3 size: 16 residues. Germline values: CDR1 MGHRA, CDR2 YSYEKL.

The rearrangement joins TRBV7-9 to TRBJ1-5; D possibly corresponds to TRBD1 (6 bases). Trimming shortened V by 2 bases and J by 4 bases, and 21 bases separated the two germline ends. Germline CDR1 reads SEHNR; CDR2 reads FQNEAQ (reference sequence). This CDR3 spans 18 amino acids. This CDR3 is CASSLSSSRGESNQPQHF. The CDR3 bases are TGTGCCAGCAGCTTATCTTCCTCAAGGGGGGAATCTAATCAGCCCCAGCATTTT.

There are a few counts of this clonotype. The chain combines TRBV7-9 with TRBJ2-7; 7 bases match TRBD1. Germline V gene sequence: CDR1 SEHNR, CDR2 FQNEAQ (reference sequence). This CDR3 is built from 15 residues. Trimming at V came to 5 bases and at J to 2 bases, leaving 9 bases not matched to a gene. CDR3 sequence reads: CASSTGVGPTYEQYV. The CDR3 nucleotides are TGTGCCAGCAGCACAGGGGTGGGGCCTACCTACGAGCAGTACGTC.

This clonotype came up many times. The rearrangement joins TRBV12-3 or TRBV12-4 to TRBJ2-1, with D possibly TRBD2 on 7 matching bases. V lost 3 bases to trimming and J lost 15 bases, with 24 bases between them. The CDR3 is made up of 15 amino acids. The CDR3 nucleotides are TGTGCCAGCAGTTTGGGGGCGGTCGGGGTGGGGGGGCTGTTCTTC. Its protein is CASSLGAVGVGGLFF.